Given below is one T cell receptor beta chain in context. Its antigen remains unidentified. This entry belongs to a study of T cell repertoires in cytomegalovirus infection. Study-wide points: CMV-specific HLA-C-restricted TCR beta clonotypes dominated the ex vivo response.

TCRdb redid the calling of the reads with MiXCR, one entry per CDR3 protein. The repertoire includes fewer than 350,000 distinct CDR3 sequences, just under 30% of them detected once, and 20% sits in the top ten. The source material was cultured PBMCs, sampled from culture after CMV antigen stimulation. The origin of this receptor is a human donor in good health (CMV status not recorded). Some clones in this sample may be carry-over from other donors' samples.

DNA for the CDR3: TGTGCCACCAGTGATAAGGGGGCTAGCACAGATACGCAGTATTTT. It yields the protein CATSDKGASTDTQYF. V usage is TRBV24-1 and J usage is TRBJ2-3, with 7 bases that match TRBD1. The J segment lost 0 bases and the V segment lost 3 bases, leaving 2 bases of the junction unmatched. CDR3 length: 15 amino acids. Germline V gene lookup returns CDR1 KGHDR and CDR2 SFDVKD.